This T cell receptor (beta chain) was sequenced during a study of blood T cell repertoires in COVID-19. The wider study: Some COVID-19 samples were acute and others convalescent; all came from the United States, Italy and Spain. PBMCs, B-cell-depleted T cells, or T cells were the source of the cDNA or gDNA that made up the material.

The CDR3 is 15 residues long. Germline V gene lookup returns CDR1 SGHTA and CDR2 FQGNSA. Unmatched junction bases numbered 1, after V lost 4 bases and J lost 1 base. In the authors' workflow: Amplified reference gene primers provided the basis for estimating nucleated cell counts. Clones were sequenced by immunoSEQ multiplex PCR, and TCRdb holds only the in-frame ones, with some missing. V and J calls and clone size come straight from that table; D and trimming were deduced from the DNA. The sample holds 10,000 to 15,000 clones; roughly 88% are singletons and the top ten take 25% to 35%. The sample was peripheral blood. The receptor was isolated from a human donor in a cohort sampled during active COVID-19. J is TRBJ2-1 and V is TRBV7-2; 10 positions match TRBD1. As DNA, the CDR3 is TGTGCCAGCAGCTGGGACAGGGGTTCCTACAATGAGCAGTTCTTC. Amino acids: CASSWDRGSYNEQFF.